Listed below are T cell receptor beta chains from one sample, sequenced in a study of shared clonotypes between healthy human individuals. Some clones are missing from TCRdb's copy, which holds only in-frame ones; the method was immunoSEQ multiplex PCR. Among around 600,000 clones, approximately 97% were seen once, and the ten largest hold around 0.057%. Source material: naive CD4+ T cells sorted from blood. These receptors were obtained from a woman aged 30 to 39 in good health. Both conserved end residues are part of each CDR3. A clone size is listed for some rows: how often the clone was seen (once, few, many), or a class if it is expanded.

-	TRBV10-3	-	CAMTEDPRAYEQYF
TRBJ1-1	TRBV19	-	CASSNRGHMNTEAFF
TRBJ2-3	TRBV5-1	-	CASSIPGLAALSTDTQYF
TRBJ2-7	TRBV28	-	CASTLQRSGRHTYEQYF
TRBJ2-7	TRBV25-1	once	CASSPPGTGIYEQYF
TRBJ2-5	TRBV10-3	-	CAISESTREETQYF
TRBJ1-1	TRBV5-1	-	CASRGTGNTEAFF
TRBJ2-5	TRBV4-2	-	CASSQVRTTGMEQYF
TRBJ2-5	TRBV18	-	CASSPIISRTRGVETQYF
TRBJ1-4	TRBV4-1	-	CASSQDTGVLTNEKLFF
TRBJ2-5	TRBV5-1	-	CASRREQETQYF
TRBJ1-2	TRBV7-9	once	CASRPWTGIELFGYTF
TRBJ2-2	TRBV27	-	CASSRFGGHTGELFF
TRBJ1-1	TRBV7-9	-	CASSHQNTEAFF
TRBJ2-7	TRBV6-6	-	CASSRLAGTYEQYF
TRBJ2-4	TRBV28	-	CASSPGQGGAKNIQYF
TRBJ1-1	TRBV27	-	CASSYKTGSKAFF
TRBJ2-7	TRBV28	-	CASSFLNLGYEQYF
TRBJ2-2	TRBV2	-	CASSEVGTLNTGELFF
TRBJ2-2	TRBV5-1	-	CASRSQREDSGELFF
TRBJ2-2	TRBV9	-	CASSGGGLGGPNTGELFF
TRBJ2-4	TRBV28	-	CASSLHWGPGQIAKNIQYF
TRBJ2-1	TRBV10-2	-	CASSDRLAGYNEQFF
TRBJ2-3	TRBV29-1	-	CSVVRVRTDTQYF
TRBJ2-3	TRBV5-1	-	CASSLTAGADTQYF
TRBJ2-1	TRBV30	-	CAWKIKGAYEQFF
TRBJ1-1	TRBV5-1	-	CASSLAQPNTEAFF
TRBJ1-2	TRBV28	-	CASSLLGGDYGYTF
TRBJ1-1	TRBV28	-	CASSFVRGPTEAFF
TRBJ1-1	TRBV6-5	-	CASSYRQSANTEAFF
TRBJ2-7	TRBV7-2	-	CASSSQSGILYEQYF
TRBJ1-2	TRBV28	-	CASSRSSRSRGYTF
TRBJ2-2	TRBV18	-	CASSPSGANTGELFF
TRBJ2-1	TRBV9	-	CASSVTTSGNRNNEQFF
TRBJ2-7	TRBV11-3	-	CASSPSGDSGGQYF
TRBJ2-7	TRBV6-6	once	CASSSGTGKAEQYF
TRBJ1-1	TRBV29-1	few	CSARGNTEAFF
TRBJ1-6	TRBV4-2	once	CASSQVKGDSPLHF
TRBJ2-7	TRBV28	-	CASGLRTTSGAQYF
TRBJ2-5	TRBV6-8	-	CASNCTGTVIETQYF
TRBJ2-7	TRBV28	-	CASSFGSGFEQYF
TRBJ1-6	TRBV5-1	-	CASSQGTGVNSPLHF
TRBJ1-2	TRBV11-2	-	CASSLTRDRVTYGYTF
TRBJ2-1	TRBV2	-	CASRDTGVTYNEQFF
TRBJ2-7	TRBV28	-	CASRERRTSPPYF
TRBJ1-3	TRBV7-9	-	CASNPGSPRGSGNTIYF
TRBJ1-5	TRBV30	-	CAWSLGGQRNQPQHF
TRBJ2-5	TRBV7-3	-	CASSISGRVSETQYF